This entry is about one T cell receptor beta chain. The source of the sample is a study of T cell clusters in autoimmune cytopenias. One tube held mixed TRB-A and TRB-B primer pools for touch-down PCR. TCRdb re-called the multiplex PCR reads and shows each CDR3 protein once, DNA omitted. The sample yields some 6,900 distinct CDR3 sequences, of which the top ten take up approximately 9.3%. Each sample's input was roughly 270 ng genomic DNA, 35,000 to 40,000 genome equivalents. The CDR3 covers 15 residues. Germline V gene sequence: CDR1 MNHNS, CDR2 SASEGT. These records were also assigned to another study, of T cell repertoires in aging, cancer and after chemotherapy.

This receptor was taken from a human donor in good health. The rearrangement links TRBV6-1 to TRBJ2-7; TCRdb returns TRBD2, unconfirmable since there is no DNA. Material: peripheral blood. CDR3 in amino acids: CASSLRTGEGTEQYF.